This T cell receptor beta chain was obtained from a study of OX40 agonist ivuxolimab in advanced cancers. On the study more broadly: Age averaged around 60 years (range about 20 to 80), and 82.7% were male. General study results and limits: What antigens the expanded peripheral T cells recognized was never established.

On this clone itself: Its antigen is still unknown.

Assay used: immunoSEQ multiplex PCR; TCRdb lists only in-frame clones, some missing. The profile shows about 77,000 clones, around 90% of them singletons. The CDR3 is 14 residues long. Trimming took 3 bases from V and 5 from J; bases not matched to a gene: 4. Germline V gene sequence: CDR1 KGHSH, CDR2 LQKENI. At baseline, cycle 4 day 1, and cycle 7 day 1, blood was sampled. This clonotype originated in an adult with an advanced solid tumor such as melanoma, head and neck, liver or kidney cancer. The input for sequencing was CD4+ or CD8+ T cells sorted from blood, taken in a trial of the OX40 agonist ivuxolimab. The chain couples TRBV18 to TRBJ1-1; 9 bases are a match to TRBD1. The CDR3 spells CASSPRTGETEAFF. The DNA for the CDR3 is TGTGCCAGCTCACCCAGGACAGGGGAAACTGAAGCTTTCTTT.